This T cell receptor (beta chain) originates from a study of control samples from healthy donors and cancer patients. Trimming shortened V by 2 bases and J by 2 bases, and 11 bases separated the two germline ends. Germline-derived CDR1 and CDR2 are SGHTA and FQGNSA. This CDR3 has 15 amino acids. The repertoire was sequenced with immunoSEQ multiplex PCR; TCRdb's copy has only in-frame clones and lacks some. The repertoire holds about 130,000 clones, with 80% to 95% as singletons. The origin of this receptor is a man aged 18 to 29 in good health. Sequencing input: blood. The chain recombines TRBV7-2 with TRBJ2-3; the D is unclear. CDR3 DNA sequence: TGTGCCAGCAGCTTACTGCACCGAGACACAGATACGCAGTATTTT. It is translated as CASSLLHRDTDTQYF.